One sample yielded the 10 T cell receptor beta chains listed below, sequenced in a study of cytomegalovirus exposure and HLA in healthy donors (TCRdb year 2017). The receptor library was made with the immunoSEQ multiplex PCR assay. For the multiplex PCR, a mixture combining 60 forward primers for TCR Vbeta segments and 13 reverse primers for TCR Jbeta segments was used. Entries here come from immuneACCESS through TCRdb and include only in-frame sequences with V and J called. Some clones fail to appear in such tables; in the studies checked, an unresolved V gene covers under half of the shortfall, and the cause of the remainder is unknown. This sample holds fewer than 200,000 clones; around 80% were observed only once. The leading ten clones occupy just over 4.5% of the sample. The material sequenced was PBMCs. These receptors were obtained from a woman aged 45-59 years in good health and CMV-seropositive.

The chain has TRBV7-9 and TRBJ2-6; TRBD1 is a possible D gene (6 bases). The germline V gene encodes CDR1 SEHNR and CDR2 FQNEAQ (reference sequence). V was clipped by 1 base and J by 7 bases, with 8 bases between them. This CDR3 region has 14 residues. The DNA for the CDR3 is TGTGCCAGCAGCTTAGTAGGGGGTGCCAACGTCCTGACTTTC. Its translation: CASSLVGGANVLTF.

This clone was recorded once. The rearrangement uses TRBV28 and TRBJ1-4; tentative D call: TRBD1 (6 bases). CDR3 length: 15 amino acids. Per the germline V gene, CDR1 is MDHEN and CDR2 is SYDVKM. Trimming removed 5 bases from V and 8 bases from J, with 18 bases in between. The CDR3 DNA is TGTGCCAGCAGTCAACCAACAGGGCTTGGAGAAAAACTGTTTTTT. It encodes CASSQPTGLGEKLFF.

This chain uses TRBV7-9 with TRBJ2-7; maybe TRBD2 (5 bases). This CDR3 contains 13 residues. Trimming removed 5 bases at V and 6 bases at J, with 14 bases between. Germline CDR1 is SEHNR and CDR2 is FQNEAQ (reference sequence). CDR3 protein: CASSAFPSTEQYF. The CDR3 DNA reads as TGTGCCAGCAGCGCCTTTCCTAGCACCGAGCAGTACTTC.

The chain links TRBV28 to TRBJ1-5; weak D call: TRBD1 (6 bases). The CDR3 consists of 16 residues. Germline V gene lookup returns CDR1 MDHEN and CDR2 SYDVKM. Between the trimmed V and J ends, which lost 5 bases and 4 bases, there was a span of 18 bases. CDR3 sequence: CASSASPGARNQPQHF. The CDR3, as DNA: TGTGCCAGCAGTGCGTCCCCAGGGGCGCGAAATCAGCCCCAGCATTTT.

V gene TRBV5-1 combines with J gene TRBJ2-2; possibly TRBD2 for D (6 bases). V lost 5 bases and J 2 bases, leaving 10 bases between the germline ends. The length of the CDR3 is 14 residues. Germline V gene sequence: CDR1 SGHRS, CDR2 YFSETQ. This chain's CDR3 is CASSGGVNTGELFF. The CDR3 DNA is TGCGCCAGCAGTGGAGGGGTAAACACCGGGGAGCTGTTTTTT.

The chain employs TRBV11-2 and TRBJ1-6; D may be TRBD1 (5 bases). V was trimmed by 5 bases and J by 8 bases, leaving 13 bases between them. The CDR3 covers 14 residues. Germline V gene sequence: CDR1 SGHAT, CDR2 FQNNGV. The CDR3, as DNA: TGTGCCAGCAGCCACGCGGGGGGTCATTCACCCCTCCACTTT. Translating it yields CASSHAGGHSPLHF.

This clone showed up just a few times. V is TRBV4-2 and J is TRBJ2-1, with 8 bases matching TRBD2. This CDR3 contains 16 residues. Germline-derived CDR1 and CDR2 are LGHNA and YNFKEQ. Trimming took 3 bases from V and 7 from J; bases not matched to a gene: 11. The CDR3 is CASSHRTGGLENEQFF. CDR3 nucleotide sequence: TGTGCCAGCAGCCACCGCACGGGGGGGCTGGAAAATGAGCAGTTCTTC.

The rearrangement uses TRBV6-6 and TRBJ1-1; a weak D match, TRBD1 (5 bases). The CDR3 spans 14 residues. Trimming removed 2 bases at V and 6 bases at J, with 13 bases between. Looked up from germline, CDR1 is MNHNY and CDR2 is SVGAGI (reference sequence). The CDR3 DNA follows: TGTGCCAGCAGTTACGGGACGGGAGTCCCTGAAGCTTTCTTT. Protein product: CASSYGTGVPEAFF.

A few counts support this clone. The chain is built from TRBV30 and TRBJ2-7, with D possibly TRBD2 on 5 matching bases. Germline values: CDR1 GTSNPN, CDR2 SVGIG (reference sequence). The length of the CDR3 is 13 residues. The germline V and J ends were trimmed by 4 bases and 5 bases, with 15 bases remaining between them. This CDR3 reads CAWNGRASHEQYF. The DNA for the CDR3 is TGTGCCTGGAATGGTCGAGCTAGCCACGAGCAGTACTTC.

The chain combines TRBV5-4 with TRBJ2-4; D unresolved. The CDR3 loop spans 15 amino acids. V dropped 0 bases and J dropped 9 bases, with 16 bases sitting between them. Germline V gives CDR1 SGHNT, CDR2 YYREEE (reference sequence). The CDR3 coding sequence is TGTGCCAGCAGCTTGGGAGGAACGTCGTTTGTCATTCAGTACTTC. As protein: CASSLGGTSFVIQYF.